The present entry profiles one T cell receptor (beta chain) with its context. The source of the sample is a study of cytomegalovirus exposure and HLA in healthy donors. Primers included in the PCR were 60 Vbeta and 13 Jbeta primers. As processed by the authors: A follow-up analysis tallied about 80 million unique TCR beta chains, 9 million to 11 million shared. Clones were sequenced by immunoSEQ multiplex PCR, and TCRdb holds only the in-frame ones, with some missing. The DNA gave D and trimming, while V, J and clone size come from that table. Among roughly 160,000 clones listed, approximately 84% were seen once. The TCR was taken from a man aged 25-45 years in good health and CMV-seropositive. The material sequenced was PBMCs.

The CDR3: CASSWTGETEAFF. CDR3 nucleotide sequence: TGTGCCAGCAGTTGGACAGGGGAAACTGAAGCTTTCTTT. V and J are TRBV7-2 and TRBJ1-1, with TRBD1 identical over 9 bases. There are 13 residues in the CDR3. Unmatched junction bases numbered 4, after V lost 6 bases and J lost 5 bases. Germline V gene lookup returns CDR1 SGHTA and CDR2 FQGNSA. Full variable domain (outside the CDR3, taken from reference TRBV7-2 and TRBJ1-1): GAGVSQSPSNKVTEKGKDVELRCDPISGHTALYWYRQSLGQGLEFLIYFQGNSAPDKSGLPSDRFSAERTGGSVSTLTIQRTQQEDSAVYLCASSWTGETEAFFGQGTRLTVV.